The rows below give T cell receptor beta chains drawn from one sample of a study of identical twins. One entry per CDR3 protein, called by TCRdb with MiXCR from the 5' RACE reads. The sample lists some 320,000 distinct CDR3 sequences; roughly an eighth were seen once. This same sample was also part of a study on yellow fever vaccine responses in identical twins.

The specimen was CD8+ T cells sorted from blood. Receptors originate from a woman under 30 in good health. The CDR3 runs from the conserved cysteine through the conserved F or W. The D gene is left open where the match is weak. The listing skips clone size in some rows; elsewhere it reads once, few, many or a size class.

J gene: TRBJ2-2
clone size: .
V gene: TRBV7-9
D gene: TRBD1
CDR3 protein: CASSPRQGANTGELFF
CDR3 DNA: TGTGCCAGCAGCCCCAGACAGGGGGCGAACACCGGGGAGCTGTTTTTT

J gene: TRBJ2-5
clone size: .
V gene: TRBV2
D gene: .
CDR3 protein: CASSERWEETQYF
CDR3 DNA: TGTGCCAGCAGTGAGCGGTGGGAGGAGACCCAGTACTTC

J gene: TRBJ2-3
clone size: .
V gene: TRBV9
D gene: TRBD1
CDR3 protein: CASSVGGGFTDTQYF
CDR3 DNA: TGTGCCAGCAGCGTAGGAGGGGGCTTCACAGATACGCAGTATTTT

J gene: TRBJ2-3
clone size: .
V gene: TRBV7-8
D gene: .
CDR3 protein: CASSLGRDWPVDTQYF
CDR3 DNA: TGTGCCAGCAGCTTAGGACGGGACTGGCCGGTAGATACGCAGTATTTT

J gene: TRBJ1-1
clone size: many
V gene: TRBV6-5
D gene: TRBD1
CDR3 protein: CASSLGQGNTEAFF
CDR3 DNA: TGTGCCAGCAGTTTAGGACAGGGGAACACTGAAGCTTTCTTT

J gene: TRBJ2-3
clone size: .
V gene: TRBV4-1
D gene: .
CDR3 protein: CASSQHPGPERSYTDTQYF
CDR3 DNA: TGCGCCAGCAGCCAACACCCGGGGCCTGAGAGGTCCTACACAGATACGCAGTATTTT

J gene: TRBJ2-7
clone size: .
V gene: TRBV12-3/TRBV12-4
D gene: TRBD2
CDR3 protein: CASSFLADSSYEQYF
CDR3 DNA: TGTGCCAGCAGTTTCCTAGCGGATAGCTCCTACGAGCAGTACTTC

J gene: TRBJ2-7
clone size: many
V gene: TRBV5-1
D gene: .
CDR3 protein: CASSSTGAYEQYF
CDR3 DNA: TGCGCCAGCAGCTCGACCGGGGCGTACGAGCAGTACTTC

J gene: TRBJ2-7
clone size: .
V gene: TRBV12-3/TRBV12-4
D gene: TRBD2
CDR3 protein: CASTSWGLAGSYEQYF
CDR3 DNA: TGTGCCAGCACTTCATGGGGACTAGCGGGCTCCTACGAGCAGTACTTC

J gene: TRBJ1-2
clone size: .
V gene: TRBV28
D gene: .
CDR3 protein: CASSLGQPYYGYTF
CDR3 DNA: TGTGCCAGCAGTTTGGGGCAGCCCTATTATGGCTACACCTTC

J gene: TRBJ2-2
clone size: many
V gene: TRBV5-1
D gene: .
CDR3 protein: CASSERAGELFF
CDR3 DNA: TGCGCCAGCAGTGAACGAGCCGGGGAGCTGTTTTTT

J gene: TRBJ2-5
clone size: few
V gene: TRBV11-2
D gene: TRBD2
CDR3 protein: CASSITRDYRQETQYF
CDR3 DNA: TGTGCCAGCAGCATAACCCGGGACTACAGACAAGAGACCCAGTACTTC

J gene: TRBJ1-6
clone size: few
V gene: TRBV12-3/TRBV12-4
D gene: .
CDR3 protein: CASSPPLRGWSPLHF
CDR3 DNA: TGTGCCAGCAGTCCCCCCCTTCGAGGGTGGTCACCCCTCCACTTT

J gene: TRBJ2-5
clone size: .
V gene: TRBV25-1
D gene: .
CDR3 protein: CASSAAEYTKGWETQYF
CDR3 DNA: TGTGCCAGCAGTGCGGCTGAGTATACTAAGGGCTGGGAGACCCAGTACTTC

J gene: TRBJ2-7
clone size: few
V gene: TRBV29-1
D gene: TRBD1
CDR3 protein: CSVTGTDQDEQYF
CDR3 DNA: TGCAGCGTTACCGGGACAGACCAAGACGAGCAGTACTTC

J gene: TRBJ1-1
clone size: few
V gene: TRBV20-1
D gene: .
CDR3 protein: CSAGTEAFF
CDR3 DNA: TGCAGTGCAGGGACTGAAGCTTTCTTT

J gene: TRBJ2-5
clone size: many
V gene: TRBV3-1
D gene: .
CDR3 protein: CASSQEGSPWETQYF
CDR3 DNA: TGTGCCAGCAGCCAAGAAGGAAGCCCGTGGGAGACCCAGTACTTC

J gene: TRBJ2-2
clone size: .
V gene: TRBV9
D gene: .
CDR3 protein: CASSVGQSYTGELFF
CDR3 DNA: TGTGCCAGCAGCGTAGGTCAGTCTTACACCGGGGAGCTGTTTTTT

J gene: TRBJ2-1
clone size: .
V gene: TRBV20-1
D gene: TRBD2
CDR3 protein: CSAEPRAGVGYNEQFF
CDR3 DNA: TGCAGTGCTGAGCCCCGGGCGGGAGTGGGATACAATGAGCAGTTCTTC

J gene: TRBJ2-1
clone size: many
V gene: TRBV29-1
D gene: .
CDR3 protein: CSAPHLSRLNLNEQFF
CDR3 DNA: TGCAGCGCTCCCCATTTAAGCCGCCTAAACCTCAATGAGCAGTTCTTC

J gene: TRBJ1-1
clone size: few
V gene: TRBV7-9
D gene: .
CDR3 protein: CASSVATGKNTEAFF
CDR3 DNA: TGTGCCAGCAGCGTTGCGACAGGCAAGAACACTGAAGCTTTCTTT

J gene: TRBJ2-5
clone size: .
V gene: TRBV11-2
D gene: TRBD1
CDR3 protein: CASSLGYRGRETQYF
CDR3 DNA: TGTGCCAGCAGCTTAGGATACAGGGGGCGGGAGACCCAGTACTTC

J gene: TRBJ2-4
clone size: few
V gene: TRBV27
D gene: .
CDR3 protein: CASSSGGIRIQYF
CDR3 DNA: TGTGCCAGCAGTTCCGGTGGTATAAGGATTCAGTACTTC

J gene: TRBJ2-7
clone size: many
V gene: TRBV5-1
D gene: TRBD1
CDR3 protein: CASRGQGYEQYF
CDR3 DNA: TGCGCCAGTAGGGGACAGGGCTACGAGCAGTACTTC

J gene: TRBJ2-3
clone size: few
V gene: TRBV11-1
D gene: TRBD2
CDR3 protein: CASSETGTSLGQGDTQYF
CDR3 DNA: TGTGCCAGCAGTGAGACGGGGACTAGCCTCGGGCAGGGAGATACGCAGTATTTT

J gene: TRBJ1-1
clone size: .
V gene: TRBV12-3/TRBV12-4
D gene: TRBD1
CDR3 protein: CASRLTGWATEAFF
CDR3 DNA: TGTGCCAGCAGGTTGACAGGGTGGGCCACTGAAGCTTTCTTT

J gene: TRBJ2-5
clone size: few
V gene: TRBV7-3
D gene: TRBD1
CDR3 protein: CASSINRGETQYF
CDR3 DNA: TGTGCCAGCAGCATCAACAGGGGAGAGACCCAGTACTTC

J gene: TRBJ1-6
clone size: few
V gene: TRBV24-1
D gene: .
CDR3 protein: CATKGAGLNSPLHF
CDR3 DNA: TGTGCCACCAAGGGAGCAGGGCTGAATTCACCCCTCCACTTT

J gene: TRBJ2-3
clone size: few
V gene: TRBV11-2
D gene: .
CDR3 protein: CASSYIGGGRDTQYF
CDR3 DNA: TGTGCCAGCAGCTACATCGGAGGGGGCAGAGATACGCAGTATTTT

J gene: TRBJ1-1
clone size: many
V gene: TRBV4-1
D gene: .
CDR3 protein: CASSQPRTEAFF
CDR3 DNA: TGCGCCAGCAGCCAACCGAGGACTGAAGCTTTCTTT

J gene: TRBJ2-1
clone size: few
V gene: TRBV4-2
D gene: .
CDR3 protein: CASSQELSWNEQFF
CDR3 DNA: TGTGCCAGCAGCCAAGAACTATCTTGGAATGAGCAGTTCTTC

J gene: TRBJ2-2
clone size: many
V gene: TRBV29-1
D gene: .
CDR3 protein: CSVTRGDSNTGELFF
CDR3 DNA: TGCAGCGTCACGAGGGGGGATTCGAACACCGGGGAGCTGTTTTTT

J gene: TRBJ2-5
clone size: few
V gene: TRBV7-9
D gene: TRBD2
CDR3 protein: CASATTGTSDERTQYF
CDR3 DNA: TGTGCCAGCGCCACTACCGGGACTAGCGATGAGAGGACCCAGTACTTC

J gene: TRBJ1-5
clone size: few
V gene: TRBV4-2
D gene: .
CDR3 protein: CASSQEGGIGMYQPQHF
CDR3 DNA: TGTGCCAGCAGCCAAGAAGGGGGTATAGGTATGTATCAGCCCCAGCATTTT

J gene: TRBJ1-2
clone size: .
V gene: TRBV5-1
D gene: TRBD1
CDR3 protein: CASSVDREGNYGYTF
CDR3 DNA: TGCGCCAGCAGCGTCGACAGGGAGGGAAACTATGGCTACACCTTC

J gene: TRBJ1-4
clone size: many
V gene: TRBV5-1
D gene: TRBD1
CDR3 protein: CASSGEGQSNEKLFF
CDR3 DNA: TGCGCCAGCAGCGGTGAGGGACAGTCAAATGAAAAACTGTTTTTT

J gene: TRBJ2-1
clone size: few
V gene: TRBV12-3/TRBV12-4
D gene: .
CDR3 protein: CASSLTGLGVNEQFF
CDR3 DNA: TGTGCCAGCAGTTTAACCGGGCTTGGGGTAAATGAGCAGTTCTTC

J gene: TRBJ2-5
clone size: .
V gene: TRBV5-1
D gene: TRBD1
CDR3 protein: CASSLGTGRFQETQYF
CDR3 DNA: TGCGCCAGCAGCTTGGGGACAGGGAGATTTCAAGAGACCCAGTACTTC

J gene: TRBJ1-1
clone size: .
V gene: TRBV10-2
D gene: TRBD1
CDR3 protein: CASAVAGGAEGAEAFF
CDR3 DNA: TGCGCCAGCGCTGTAGCAGGGGGCGCCGAGGGAGCTGAAGCTTTCTTT

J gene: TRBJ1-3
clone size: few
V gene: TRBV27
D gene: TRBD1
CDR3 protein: CASSRYPGQTGNTIYF
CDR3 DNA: TGTGCCAGCAGCCGATATCCGGGACAGACTGGAAACACCATATATTTT

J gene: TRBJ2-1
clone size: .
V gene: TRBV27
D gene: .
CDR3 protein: CASSFGLAPYNEQFF
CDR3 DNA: TGTGCCAGCAGTTTTGGTCTAGCGCCCTACAATGAGCAGTTCTTC

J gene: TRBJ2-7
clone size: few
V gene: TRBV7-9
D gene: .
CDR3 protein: CASSSRGLYEQYF
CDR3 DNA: TGTGCCAGCAGCTCCCGGGGCCTTTACGAGCAGTACTTC

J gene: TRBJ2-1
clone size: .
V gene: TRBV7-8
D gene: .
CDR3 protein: CASSGGTVLDEQFF
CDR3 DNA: TGTGCCAGCAGCGGCGGGACAGTACTCGATGAGCAGTTCTTC

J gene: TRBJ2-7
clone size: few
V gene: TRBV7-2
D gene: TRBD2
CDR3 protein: CATGLAESFYEQYF
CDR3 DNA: TGTGCCACTGGACTAGCCGAGTCGTTCTACGAGCAGTACTTC

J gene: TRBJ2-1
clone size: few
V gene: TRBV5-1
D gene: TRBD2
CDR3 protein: CASSLIWTSGGSSYNEQFF
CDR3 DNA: TGCGCCAGCAGCTTGATATGGACTAGCGGGGGGAGCTCCTACAATGAGCAGTTCTTC